These 25 T cell receptor beta chains originate from one sample sequenced in a study of blood T cell repertoires in COVID-19. TCRdb's table, derived via immunoSEQ multiplex PCR, lists solely in-frame clones and lacks some. The sample holds some 120,000 clones, approximately 90% seen once. What was sequenced was peripheral blood. The receptors come from a middle-aged man with acute or convalescent COVID-19.

In its sample, this clone was seen once. The chain uses TRBV6-5 and TRBJ2-1, with 12 bases identical to TRBD2. V dropped 8 bases and J dropped 4; count of bases not matched to a gene: 6. This CDR3 has 15 amino acids. CDR1 is MNHEY and CDR2 is SVGAGI in the germline V gene. The CDR3 spells CASYLAGGRYNEQFF. The CDR3 DNA reads as TGTGCCAGCTATCTAGCGGGAGGGCGGTACAATGAGCAGTTCTTC.

The genes are TRBV14 and TRBJ1-1; 9 nucleotides align to TRBD1. With 5 bases clipped from V and 4 bases from J, the junction kept 11 bases outside the gene matches. This CDR3 is built from 16 residues. In germline, CDR1 is SGHDN, CDR2 FVKESK. CDR3 in DNA: TGTGCCAGCAGCTTAAGAGGAGGGACAGGGACCACTGAAGCTTTCTTT. Translated: CASSLRGGTGTTEAFF. The variable domain in full, with the rest retrieved from reference TRBV14 and TRBJ1-1, is EAGVTQFPSHSVIEKGQTVTLRCDPISGHDNLYWYRRVMGKEIKFLLHFVKESKQDESGMPNNRFLAERTGGTYSTLKVQPAELEDSGVYFCASSLRGGTGTTEAFFGQGTRLTVV.

This rearrangement joins TRBV19 to TRBJ2-1; 11 bases map to TRBD2. CDR3 length: 16 amino acids. V was pared by 5 bases and J by 9 bases, with 12 bases of the junction left unmatched. Per the germline V gene, CDR1 is LNHDA and CDR2 is SQIVND (reference sequence). The CDR3 spells CASSPGGTSGSGEQFF. CDR3 coding DNA: TGTGCCAGTAGTCCAGGGGGGACTAGCGGTTCCGGTGAGCAGTTCTTC.

The chain employs TRBV5-1 and TRBJ2-1; 14 nucleotides line up with TRBD2. Germline loops: CDR1 SGHRS, CDR2 YFSETQ. The CDR3 has 18 residues. After removal of 0 bases from V and 4 bases from J, the junction contained 6 bases not matched to a gene. DNA of the CDR3: TGCGCCAGCAGCTTGGGGACTAGCGGGAGGAGTAGGTACAATGAGCAGTTCTTC. As protein: CASSLGTSGRSRYNEQFF.

The CDR3 coding sequence is TGCGCCAGCAGTCTGGGGCGGACTGAAGCTTTCTTT. Translated, it gives CASSLGRTEAFF. This sequence joins TRBV5-1 and TRBJ1-1; a possible D gene is TRBD1 (5 bases). Germline lookup yields CDR1 SGHRS and CDR2 YFSETQ. V shed 5 bases and J shed 5 bases, with 10 bases lying between them. The CDR3 totals 12 residues.

This clone has a handful of counts. This sequence joins TRBV7-8 and TRBJ2-5, with D possibly TRBD2 on 5 matching bases. V lost 5 bases to trimming and J lost 4 bases, with 11 bases between them. Germline V CDR1 and CDR2: SGHVS, FQNEAQ. The CDR3 is 13 amino acids. CDR3 sequence: CASSATAGETQYF. The CDR3 nucleotides are TGTGCCAGCAGCGCCACGGCGGGAGAGACCCAGTACTTC. Full variable domain (rest looked up from reference TRBV7-8 and TRBJ2-5): GAGVSQSPRYKVAKRGQDVALRCDPISGHVSLFWYQQALGQGPEFLTYFQNEAQLDKSGLPSDRFFAERPEGSVSTLKIQRTQQEDSAVYLCASSATAGETQYFGPGTRLLVL.

The J gene is TRBJ2-1, the V gene TRBV3-1 (or the pseudogene TRBV3-2); 9 bases fit TRBD2. Germline V CDR1 and CDR2: LGHDT, YNNKEL (reference sequence). The J segment lost 15 bases and the V segment lost 3 bases, leaving 6 bases of the junction unmatched. The CDR3 consists of 12 residues. The CDR3 region has the DNA TGTGCCAGCAGCCAGAGACTAGCGGATCCGTTCTTC. Protein product: CASSQRLADPFF.

The chain joins TRBV5-4 to TRBJ2-4, with TRBD1 matching 7 bases. The CDR3 is 14 residues long. The germline gives CDR1 SGHNT, CDR2 YYREEE (reference sequence). The V and J ends lost 3 bases and 5 bases, in that order; junction bases with no gene match: 5. The CDR3 region has the DNA TGTGCCAGCAGCTCCAACAGGGGTGAAAACATTCAGTACTTC. Translated, it gives CASSSNRGENIQYF.

The chain carries TRBV11-2 and TRBJ1-3, with no clear D. The CDR3 is 11 amino acids. The V end was cut by 8 bases, the J end by 2 bases, with 4 bases between. Germline CDR1 and CDR2: SGHAT and FQNNGV. In nucleotides, the CDR3 is TGTGCCAGCCTTCCTGGAAACACCATATATTTT. Its translation: CASLPGNTIYF.

V usage is TRBV2 and J usage is TRBJ2-5; 8 bases line up with TRBD2. CDR1 SNHLY and CDR2 FYNNEI come from the germline V gene. The trim removed 10 bases at V and 2 bases at J, leaving 9 bases unmatched. The CDR3 covers 14 residues. CDR3 DNA sequence: TGTGCCATCTCTAGCGGGCAGCTTCAAGAGACCCAGTACTTC. Protein: CAISSGQLQETQYF.

In this sample, this clone turned up a few times. This chain joins TRBV30 and TRBJ1-1; 8 bases agree with TRBD1. The CDR3 is 13 residues long. Looked up from germline, CDR1 is GTSNPN and CDR2 is SVGIG (reference sequence). V was clipped by 1 base and J by 4 bases; unmatched bases: 2. CDR3 DNA: TGTGCCTGGAGTGGGACAGGGAGCACTGAAGCTTTCTTT. This gives the protein CAWSGTGSTEAFF.

This chain connects TRBV7-9 to TRBJ1-3; possible D gene TRBD1, 6 bases. Trimming removed 4 bases from V and 1 base from J, with 11 bases in between. The CDR3 runs to 15 residues. Per the germline V gene, CDR1 is SEHNR and CDR2 is FQNEAQ (reference sequence). The CDR3: CASSSQDSSGNTIYF. DNA for the CDR3: TGTGCCAGCAGCTCTCAGGACAGTTCTGGAAACACCATATATTTT.

The rearrangement links TRBV7-2 to TRBJ1-1, with 10 positions matching TRBD1. The germline CDR1 and CDR2 sequences are SGHTA and FQGNSA. This CDR3 is built from 16 residues. V lost 3 bases and J lost 6; bases outside the gene matches: 10. CDR3 sequence: CASSFTGTGVEAEAFF. The CDR3 DNA sequence: TGTGCCAGCAGCTTTACCGGGACAGGGGTCGAGGCTGAAGCTTTCTTT.

This clone appeared once. The chain carries TRBV19 and TRBJ2-5, with D perhaps TRBD1 (5 bases). The germline gives CDR1 LNHDA, CDR2 SQIVND (reference sequence). This CDR3 is built from 13 residues. V was trimmed by 8 bases and J by 5 bases, leaving 15 bases between them. The CDR3 loop reads CASSDLTAETQYF. The CDR3 nucleotides are TGTGCCAGTTCTGACCTGACAGCGGAGACCCAGTACTTC.

The chain has TRBV29-1 and TRBJ1-2; D might be TRBD1 (6 bases). V was clipped by 7 bases and J by 2 bases, with 11 bases between them. The CDR3 length is 12 residues. Germline V gene data show CDR1 as SQVTM and CDR2 as ANQGSEA. CDR3 sequence (DNA): TGCAGCGGAGGACAGAGAAACTATGGCTACACCTTC. It codes for CSGGQRNYGYTF.

The chain joins TRBV5-1 to TRBJ2-2; the match to TRBD2 covers 14 bases. The CDR3 sequence is 16 residues long. J lost 5 bases, V lost 4 bases, and 4 bases had no gene match. Germline-derived CDR1 and CDR2 are SGHRS and YFSETQ. The CDR3 bases are TGCGCCAGCAGCCCTGGACTAGCGGGAGGAACCGGGGAGCTGTTTTTT. This sequence encodes CASSPGLAGGTGELFF.

The chain joins TRBV4-3 to TRBJ2-1, with D maybe TRBD1 (6 bases). CDR1 and CDR2 from the germline V gene are LGHNA and YSLEER. This CDR3 spans 19 amino acids. V lost 0 bases and J lost 0, with 18 bases in between. Here the CDR3 reads CASSQDYIGDISSYNEQFF. CDR3 sequence (DNA): TGCGCCAGCAGCCAAGATTATATTGGGGACATAAGCTCCTACAATGAGCAGTTCTTC.

The rearrangement links TRBV5-4 to TRBJ2-1, with 11 bases matching TRBD2. This CDR3 spans 15 amino acids. V trimming: 3 bases; J trimming: 4 bases; junction bases outside the gene matches: 3. Looked up from germline, CDR1 is SGHNT and CDR2 is YYREEE (reference sequence). CDR3 coding DNA: TGTGCCAGCAGCTCCTCTAGCGGGAGGTACAATGAGCAGTTCTTC. Translating gives CASSSSSGRYNEQFF. The full variable domain, in which reference TRBV5-4 and TRBJ2-1 provide the parts outside the CDR3, is ETGVTQSPTHLIKTRGQQVTLRCSSQSGHNTVSWYQQALGQGPQFIFQYYREEENGRGNFPPRFSGLQFPNYSSELNVNALELDDSALYLCASSSSSGRYNEQFFGPGTRLTVL.

The chain is built from TRBV6-6 and TRBJ1-5; weak D call: TRBD1 (5 bases). Germline loops: CDR1 MNHNY, CDR2 SVGAGI (reference sequence). The V and J ends lost 7 bases and 0 bases respectively, with 13 bases between them. The CDR3 runs 15 residues. The CDR3 here is CASNWGGASNQPQHF. The DNA of the CDR3 is TGTGCCAGCAATTGGGGCGGGGCTAGCAATCAGCCCCAGCATTTT.

CDR3 coding DNA: TGTGCCAGCAGCTTACTCCTAGCGGAATACAATGAGCAGTTCTTC. Protein: CASSLLLAEYNEQFF. The chain is built from TRBV13 and TRBJ2-1; TRBD2 matches 7 bases. From germline, CDR1 is PRHDT and CDR2 FYEKMQ (reference sequence). The CDR3 loop spans 15 amino acids. Losses at the gene ends were 2 bases for V and 4 bases for J; bases not matched to a gene: 5.

In its sample, this clone was seen a few times. The chain combines TRBV19 with TRBJ1-1, with TRBD1 as a possible D gene (5 bases). Germline CDR1 LNHDA, CDR2 SQIVND (reference sequence). Between the trimmed V and J ends, which lost 1 base and 7 bases, there was a span of 10 bases. CDR3 size: 13 residues. CDR3 DNA: TGTGCCAGTAGTATAGTTGCAGGGATTGAAGCTTTCTTT. Protein sequence: CASSIVAGIEAFF.

The chain uses TRBV5-5 and TRBJ2-7, with 9 positions matching TRBD1. The CDR3 sequence is 15 residues long. The junction had 11 bases not matched to a gene; V was cut back by 4 bases and J by 6 bases. Germline V lookup: CDR1 SGHKS, CDR2 YYEKEE (reference sequence). This CDR3 reads CASSLSPGTGTEQYF. The CDR3, as DNA: TGTGCCAGCAGCCTTAGCCCCGGGACAGGGACCGAGCAGTACTTC. Full variable domain (remainder filled in from reference TRBV5-5 and TRBJ2-7): DAGVTQSPTHLIKTRGQQVTLRCSPISGHKSVSWYQQVLGQGPQFIFQYYEKEERGRGNFPDRFSARQFPNYSSELNVNALLLGDSALYLCASSLSPGTGTEQYFGPGTRLTVT.

The chain joins TRBV7-9 to TRBJ2-7, with D hard to call. V was shortened by 4 bases and J by 4 bases, with 14 bases between the two germline ends. Germline CDR1 is SEHNR and CDR2 is FQNEAQ (reference sequence). The CDR3 spans 14 residues. CDR3 in DNA: TGTGCCAGCAGCTACACCCCCGTGTCTTACGAGCAGTACTTC. Its translation: CASSYTPVSYEQYF.

CDR3 nucleotides: TGTGCCAGCTCACCACAAATCAGGGGGGCCTACGAGCAGTACTTC. This sequence encodes CASSPQIRGAYEQYF. The J gene is TRBJ2-7, the V gene TRBV18, with a possible D match to TRBD1 (7 bases). CDR1 and CDR2 (germline): KGHSH, LQKENI. This CDR3 contains 15 residues. V lost 1 base to trimming and J lost 2 bases, with 12 bases between them.

This CDR3 is CASSRLAGGREQYF. CDR3 DNA sequence: TGTGCCAGTAGTCGACTAGCGGGAGGACGGGAGCAGTACTTC. V and J are TRBV19 and TRBJ2-7; 13 bases line up with TRBD2. Germline V CDR1 and CDR2: LNHDA, SQIVND (reference sequence). Trimming took 5 bases from V and 7 from J; bases not matched to a gene: 5. The CDR3 extends over 14 amino acids.